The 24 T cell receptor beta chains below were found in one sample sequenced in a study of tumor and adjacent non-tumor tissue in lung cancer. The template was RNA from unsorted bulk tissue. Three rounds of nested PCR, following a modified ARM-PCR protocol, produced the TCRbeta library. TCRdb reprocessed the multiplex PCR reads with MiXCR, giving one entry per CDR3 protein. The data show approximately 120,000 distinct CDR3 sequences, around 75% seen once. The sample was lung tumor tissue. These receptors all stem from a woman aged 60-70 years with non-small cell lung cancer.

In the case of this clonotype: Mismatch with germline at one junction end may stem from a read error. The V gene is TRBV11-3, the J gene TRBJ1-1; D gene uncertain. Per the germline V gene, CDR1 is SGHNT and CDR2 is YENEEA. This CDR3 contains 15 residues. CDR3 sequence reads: CASNLDSGRGTEDSF. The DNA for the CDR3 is TGTGCCAGCAACTTAGATTCGGGGAGAGGCACTGAAGATTCCTTT. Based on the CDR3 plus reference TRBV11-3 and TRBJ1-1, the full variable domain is EAGVVQSPRYKIIEKKQPVAFWCNPISGHNTLYWYLQNLGQGPELLIRYENEEAVDDSQLPKDRFSAERLKGVDSTLKIQPAELGDSAVYLCASNLDSGRGTEDSFGQGTRLTVV.

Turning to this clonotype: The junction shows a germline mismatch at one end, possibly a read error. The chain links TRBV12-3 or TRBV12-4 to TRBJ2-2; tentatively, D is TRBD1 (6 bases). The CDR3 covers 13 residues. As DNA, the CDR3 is TGTGCCAGCAGTTACACAGGGAACGGGGACCTGTTTTTT. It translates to CASSYTGNGDLFF.

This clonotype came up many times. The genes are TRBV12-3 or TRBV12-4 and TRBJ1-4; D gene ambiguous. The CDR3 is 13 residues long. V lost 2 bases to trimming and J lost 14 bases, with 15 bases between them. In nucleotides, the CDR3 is TGTGCCAGCAGTTTATATTTACGGACGGACCTGTTTTTT. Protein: CASSLYLRTDLFF.

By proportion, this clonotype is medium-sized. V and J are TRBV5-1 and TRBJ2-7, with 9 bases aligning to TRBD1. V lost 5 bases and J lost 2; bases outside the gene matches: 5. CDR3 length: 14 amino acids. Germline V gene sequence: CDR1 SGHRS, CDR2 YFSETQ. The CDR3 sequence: CASRKGQGTYEQYF. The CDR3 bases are TGCGCCAGCAGAAAGGGACAGGGAACCTACGAGCAGTACTTC.

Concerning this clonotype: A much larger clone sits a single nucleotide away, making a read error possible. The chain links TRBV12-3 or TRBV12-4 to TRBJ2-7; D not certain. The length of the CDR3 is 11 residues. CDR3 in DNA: TGTGCCAGCGGCAGCTCCTACGAGCGGTACTTC. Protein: CASGSSYERYF.

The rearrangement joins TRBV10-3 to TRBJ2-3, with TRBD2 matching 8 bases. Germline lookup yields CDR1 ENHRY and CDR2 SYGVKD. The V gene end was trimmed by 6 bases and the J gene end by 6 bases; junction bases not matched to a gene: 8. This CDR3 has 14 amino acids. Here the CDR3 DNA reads TGTGCCATCAGACGCAGCGGGGGAGGGGATACGCAGTATTTT. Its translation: CAIRRSGGGDTQYF.

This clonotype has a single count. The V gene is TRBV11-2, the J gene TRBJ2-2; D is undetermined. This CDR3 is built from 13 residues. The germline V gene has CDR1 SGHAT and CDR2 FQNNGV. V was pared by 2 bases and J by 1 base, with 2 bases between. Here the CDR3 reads CASSLMNTGELFF. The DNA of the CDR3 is TGTGCCAGCAGCTTAATGAACACCGGGGAGCTGTTTTTT.

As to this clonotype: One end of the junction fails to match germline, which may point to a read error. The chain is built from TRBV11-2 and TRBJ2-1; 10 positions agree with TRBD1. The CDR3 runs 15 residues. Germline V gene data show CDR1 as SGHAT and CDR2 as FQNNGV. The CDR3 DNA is TGTGTCAGCAGCCGATCCGGGACAGGGGACAATGAGCAGTCCTTC. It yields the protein CVSSRSGTGDNEQSF.

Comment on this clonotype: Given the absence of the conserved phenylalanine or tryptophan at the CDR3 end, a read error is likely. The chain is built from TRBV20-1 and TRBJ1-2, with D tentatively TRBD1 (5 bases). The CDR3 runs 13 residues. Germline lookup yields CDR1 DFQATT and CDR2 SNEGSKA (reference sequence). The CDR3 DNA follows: TGCAATGCTAGTGAGGGGAACGGCTATGGCTACACCATC. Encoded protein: CNASEGNGYGYTI.

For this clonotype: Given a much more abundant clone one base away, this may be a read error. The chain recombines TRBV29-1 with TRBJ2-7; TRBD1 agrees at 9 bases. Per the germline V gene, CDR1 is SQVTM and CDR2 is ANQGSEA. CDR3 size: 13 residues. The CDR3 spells CIVAPGQGYEQYF. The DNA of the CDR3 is TGCATCGTGGCCCCGGGACAGGGTTACGAGCAGTACTTC.

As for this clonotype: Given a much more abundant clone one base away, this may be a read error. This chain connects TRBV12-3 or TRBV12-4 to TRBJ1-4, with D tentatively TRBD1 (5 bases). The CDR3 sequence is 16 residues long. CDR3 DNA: TGTACCAGCACTGAGGACAAGCTCGCAACTAATGAAAAACTGTTTTTT. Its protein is CTSTEDKLATNEKLFF.

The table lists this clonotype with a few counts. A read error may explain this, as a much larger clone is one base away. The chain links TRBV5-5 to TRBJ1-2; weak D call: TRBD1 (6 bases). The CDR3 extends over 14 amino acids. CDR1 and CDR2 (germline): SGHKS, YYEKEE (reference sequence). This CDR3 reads CTSRTSAGTHGYTF. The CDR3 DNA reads TGTACCAGCAGAACCTCGGCCGGGACACACGGCTACACCTTC.

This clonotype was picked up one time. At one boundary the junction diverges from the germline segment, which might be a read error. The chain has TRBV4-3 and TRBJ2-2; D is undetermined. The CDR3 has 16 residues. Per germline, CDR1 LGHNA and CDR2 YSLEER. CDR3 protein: CASSQGAGLNTAELFF. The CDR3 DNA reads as TGCGCCAGCAGCCAAGGGGCTGGGCTGAACACCGCGGAGCTGTTTTTT.

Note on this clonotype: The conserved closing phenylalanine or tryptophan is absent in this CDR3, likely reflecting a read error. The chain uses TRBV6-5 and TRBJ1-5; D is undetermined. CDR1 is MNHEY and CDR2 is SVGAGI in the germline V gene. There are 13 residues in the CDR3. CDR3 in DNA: TGTGCCAACAGTTACGCAATGGGACAGCCCCAGCATCTT. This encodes CANSYAMGQPQHL.

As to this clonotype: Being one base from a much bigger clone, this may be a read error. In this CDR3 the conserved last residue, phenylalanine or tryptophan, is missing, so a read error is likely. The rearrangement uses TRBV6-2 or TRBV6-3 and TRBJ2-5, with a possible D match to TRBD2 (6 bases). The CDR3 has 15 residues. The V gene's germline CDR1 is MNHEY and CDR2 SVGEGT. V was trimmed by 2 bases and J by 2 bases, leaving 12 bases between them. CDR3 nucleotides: TGTGCCAGCAGTTACGCGACGGGAGAACAAGAGACCCAGTACCTC. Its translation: CASSYATGEQETQYL.

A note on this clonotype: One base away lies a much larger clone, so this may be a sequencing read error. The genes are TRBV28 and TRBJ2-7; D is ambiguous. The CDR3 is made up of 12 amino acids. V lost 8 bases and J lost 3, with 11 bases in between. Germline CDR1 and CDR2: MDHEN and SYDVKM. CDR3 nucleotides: TGTGCCAGCTCGTCCCAGGACTACGAGCAGTACTTC. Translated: CASSSQDYEQYF.

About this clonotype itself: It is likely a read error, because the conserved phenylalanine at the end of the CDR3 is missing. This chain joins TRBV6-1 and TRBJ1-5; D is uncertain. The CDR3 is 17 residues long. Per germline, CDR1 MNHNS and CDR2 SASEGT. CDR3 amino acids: CASSECKTAGSNKPQHY. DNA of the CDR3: TGTGCCAGCAGTGAGTGTAAGACGGCGGGGAGCAATAAGCCCCAGCATTAT.

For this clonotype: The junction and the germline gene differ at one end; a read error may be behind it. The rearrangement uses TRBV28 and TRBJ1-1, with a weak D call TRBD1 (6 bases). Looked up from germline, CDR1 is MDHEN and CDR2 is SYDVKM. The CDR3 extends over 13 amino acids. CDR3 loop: CASAPRGGIEAIF. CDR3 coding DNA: TGTGCCAGCGCCCCTCGTGGGGGCATTGAGGCTATCTTT. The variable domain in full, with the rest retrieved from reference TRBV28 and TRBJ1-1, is DVKVTQSSRYLVKRTGEKVFLECVQDMDHENMFWYRQDPGLGLRLIYFSYDVKMKEKGDIPEGYSVSREKKERFSLILESASTNQTSMYLCASAPRGGIEAIFGQGTRLTVV.

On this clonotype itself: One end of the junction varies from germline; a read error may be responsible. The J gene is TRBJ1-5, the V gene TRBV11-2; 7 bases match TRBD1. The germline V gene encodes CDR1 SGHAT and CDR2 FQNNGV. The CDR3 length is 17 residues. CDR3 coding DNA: TGTGCCAGCAGCCTCAAGGGGGCCAGGAATAGCAATCAACCCCAGCATTTT. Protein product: CASSLKGARNSNQPQHF.

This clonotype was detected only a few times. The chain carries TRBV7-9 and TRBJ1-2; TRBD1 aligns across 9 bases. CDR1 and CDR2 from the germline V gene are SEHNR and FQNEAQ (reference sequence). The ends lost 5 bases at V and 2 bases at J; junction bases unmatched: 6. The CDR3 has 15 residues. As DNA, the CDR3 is TGTGCCAGCAGCACCCCCGGGACAGGGAACTATGGCTACACCTTC. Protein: CASSTPGTGNYGYTF.

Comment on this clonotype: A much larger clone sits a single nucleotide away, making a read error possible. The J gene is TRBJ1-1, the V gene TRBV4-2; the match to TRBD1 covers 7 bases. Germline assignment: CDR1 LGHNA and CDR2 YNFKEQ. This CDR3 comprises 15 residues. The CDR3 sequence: CASSAGGGSDTEPFF. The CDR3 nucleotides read TGTGCCAGCAGCGCAGGGGGGGGCTCGGACACTGAACCTTTCTTT.

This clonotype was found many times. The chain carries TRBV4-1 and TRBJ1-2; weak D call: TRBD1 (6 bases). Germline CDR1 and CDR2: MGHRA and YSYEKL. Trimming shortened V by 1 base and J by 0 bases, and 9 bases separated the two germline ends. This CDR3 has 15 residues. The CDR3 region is CASSQGGQTNYGYTF. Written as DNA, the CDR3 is TGCGCCAGCAGCCAAGGAGGACAGACTAACTATGGCTACACCTTC.

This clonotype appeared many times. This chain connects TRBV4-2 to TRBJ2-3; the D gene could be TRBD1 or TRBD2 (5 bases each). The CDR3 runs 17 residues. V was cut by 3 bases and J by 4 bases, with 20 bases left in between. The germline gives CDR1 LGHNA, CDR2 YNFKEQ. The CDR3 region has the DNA TGTGCCAGCAGCCATTCGGGGACCGAATCATACCCAGATACGCAGTATTTT. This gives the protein CASSHSGTESYPDTQYF.

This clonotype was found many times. DNA for the CDR3: TGCAGTGCTCCCCGGGACGCACGCGATAACACCTTC. Translating gives CSAPRDARDNTF. This rearrangement joins TRBV20-1 to TRBJ1-2; TRBD1 is a possible D gene (5 bases). Trimming took off 5 bases at V and 12 bases at J, with 19 bases between the two ends. The CDR3 covers 12 residues. Per germline, CDR1 DFQATT and CDR2 SNEGSKA (reference sequence).